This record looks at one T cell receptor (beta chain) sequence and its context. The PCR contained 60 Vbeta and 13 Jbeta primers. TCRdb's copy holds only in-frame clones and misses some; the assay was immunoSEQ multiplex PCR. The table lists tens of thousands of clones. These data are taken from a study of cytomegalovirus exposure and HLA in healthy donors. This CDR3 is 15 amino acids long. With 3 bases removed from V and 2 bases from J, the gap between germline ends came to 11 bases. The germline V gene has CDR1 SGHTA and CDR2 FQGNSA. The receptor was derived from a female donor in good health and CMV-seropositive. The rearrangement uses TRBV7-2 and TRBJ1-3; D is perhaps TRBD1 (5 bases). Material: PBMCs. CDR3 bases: TGTGCCAGCAGCTTTACAGGTGCCCCTGGAAACACCATATATTTT. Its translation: CASSFTGAPGNTIYF.